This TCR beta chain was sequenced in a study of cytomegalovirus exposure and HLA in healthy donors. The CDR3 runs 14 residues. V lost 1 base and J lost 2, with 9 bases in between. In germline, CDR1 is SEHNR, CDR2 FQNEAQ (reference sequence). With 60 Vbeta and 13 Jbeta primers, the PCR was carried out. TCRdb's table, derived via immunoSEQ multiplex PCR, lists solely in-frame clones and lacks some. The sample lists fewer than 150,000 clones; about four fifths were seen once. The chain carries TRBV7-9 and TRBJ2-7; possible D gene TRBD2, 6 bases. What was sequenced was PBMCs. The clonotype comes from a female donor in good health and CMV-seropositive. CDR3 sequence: CASSLVGGTYEQYF. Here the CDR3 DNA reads TGTGCCAGCAGCTTAGTTGGCGGGACCTACGAGCAGTACTTC.